The clone carrying this T cell receptor beta chain was found a few times. As yet, its antigen is unknown. The sample belongs to a study of T-cell memory formation after mild COVID-19. Study-wide context: The two donors had largely donor-specific TCR clusters.

The CDR3 contains 12 residues. V was pared by 3 bases and J by 5 bases, with 5 bases between. Germline V CDR1 and CDR2: WNHNN, SYGVQD (reference sequence). Study-wide results and limits: The study found contracting CD4+ clones mainly in CM and EM and contracting CD8+ clones in EMRA. From day 15 to 85, contracting clones were balanced between CD4 and CD8, whereas later expanders leaned toward CD4+. Second-wave clones that peaked on day 37 lacked confirmed SARS-CoV-2 specificity.

One entry per CDR3 protein results from TCRdb running MiXCR on the 5' RACE reads. The table includes some 490,000 distinct CDR3 sequences, roughly 18% detected once. This sequence was found in an adult woman who had mild COVID-19 (a few samples of this study predate the infection). Cell type and time point are not known. Sequencing used PBMCs or a T cell subset sorted from them (not recorded which). The V call is TRBV10-1, the J call TRBJ2-4; D is undetermined. CDR3 in amino acids: CASSDGQNIQYF. CDR3 DNA sequence: TGCGCCAGCAGTGACGGGCAAAACATTCAGTACTTC.